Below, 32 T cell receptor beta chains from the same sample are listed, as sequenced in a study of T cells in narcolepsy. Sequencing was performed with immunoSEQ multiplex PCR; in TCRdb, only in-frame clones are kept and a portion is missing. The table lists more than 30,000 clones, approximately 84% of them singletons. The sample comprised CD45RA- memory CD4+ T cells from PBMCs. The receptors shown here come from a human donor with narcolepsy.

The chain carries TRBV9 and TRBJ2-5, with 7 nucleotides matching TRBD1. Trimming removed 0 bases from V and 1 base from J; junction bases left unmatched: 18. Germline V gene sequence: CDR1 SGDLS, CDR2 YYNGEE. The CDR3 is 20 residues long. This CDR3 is CASSVVGVNNRGFAQETQYF. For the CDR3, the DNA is TGTGCCAGCAGCGTAGTGGGGGTTAATAACAGGGGATTCGCCCAAGAGACCCAGTACTTC.

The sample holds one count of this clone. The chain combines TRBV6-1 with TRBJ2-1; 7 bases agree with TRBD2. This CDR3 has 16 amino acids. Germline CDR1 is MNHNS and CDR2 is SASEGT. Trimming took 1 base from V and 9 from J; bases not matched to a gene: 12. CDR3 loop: CASSEDGLLGGSEQFF. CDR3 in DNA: TGTGCCAGCAGTGAAGATGGACTCCTGGGGGGGAGTGAGCAGTTCTTC.

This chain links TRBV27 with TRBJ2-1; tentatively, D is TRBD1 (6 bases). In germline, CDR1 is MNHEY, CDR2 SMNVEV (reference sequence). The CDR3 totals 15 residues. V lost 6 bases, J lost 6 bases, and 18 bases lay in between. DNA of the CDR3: TGTGCCAGCAGCTACCCCCGGGACATCCCCAATGAGCAGTTCTTC. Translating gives CASSYPRDIPNEQFF.

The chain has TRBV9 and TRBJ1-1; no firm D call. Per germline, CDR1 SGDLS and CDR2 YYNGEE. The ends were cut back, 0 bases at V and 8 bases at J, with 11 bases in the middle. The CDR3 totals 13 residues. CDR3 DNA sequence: TGTGCCAGCAGCGTAGGAACAGCGGGAGAAGCTTTCTTT. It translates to CASSVGTAGEAFF.

The CDR3 nucleotides read TGTGCCAGTACGAACACAGGGTATGATGGCTACACCTTC. Its protein product is CASTNTGYDGYTF. The V call is TRBV19, the J call TRBJ1-2; a possible D gene is TRBD1 (6 bases). Trimming pared 7 bases from V and 6 bases from J, leaving 15 bases between. The CDR3 totals 13 residues. The germline V gene encodes CDR1 LNHDA and CDR2 SQIVND (reference sequence).

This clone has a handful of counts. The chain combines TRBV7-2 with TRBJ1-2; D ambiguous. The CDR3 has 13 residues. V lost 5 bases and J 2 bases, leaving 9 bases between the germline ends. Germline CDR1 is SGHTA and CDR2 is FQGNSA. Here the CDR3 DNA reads TGTGCCAGCAGCGTACACCGGAACTATGGCTACACCTTC. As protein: CASSVHRNYGYTF.

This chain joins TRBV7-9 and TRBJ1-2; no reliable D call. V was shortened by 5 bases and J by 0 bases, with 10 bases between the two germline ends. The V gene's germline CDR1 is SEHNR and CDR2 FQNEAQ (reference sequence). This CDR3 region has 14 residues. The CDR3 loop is CASSARGSNYGYTF. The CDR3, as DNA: TGTGCCAGCAGCGCCCGAGGCTCTAACTATGGCTACACCTTC.

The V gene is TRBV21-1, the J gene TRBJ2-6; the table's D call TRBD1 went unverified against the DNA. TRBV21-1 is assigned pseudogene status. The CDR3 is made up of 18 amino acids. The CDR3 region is CASIQPGTGGAGANVLTF. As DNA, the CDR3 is TGTGCCAGCATTCAACCCGGGACAGGGGGAGCTGGGGCCAACGTCCTGACTTTC.

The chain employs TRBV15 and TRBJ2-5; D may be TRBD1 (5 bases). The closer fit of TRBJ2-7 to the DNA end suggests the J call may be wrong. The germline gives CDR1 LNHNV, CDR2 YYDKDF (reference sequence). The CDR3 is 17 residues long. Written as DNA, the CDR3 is TGTGCCACCAGCAGAGAACCCAGGGTCGACGGGTCTAACGAGCAGTACTTC. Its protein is CATSREPRVDGSNEQYF.

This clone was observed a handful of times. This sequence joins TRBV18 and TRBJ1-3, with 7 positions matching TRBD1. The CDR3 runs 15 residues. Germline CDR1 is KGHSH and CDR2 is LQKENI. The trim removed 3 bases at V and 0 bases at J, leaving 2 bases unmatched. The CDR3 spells CASSPGTASGNTIYF. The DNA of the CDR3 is TGTGCCAGCTCACCCGGGACAGCCTCTGGAAACACCATATATTTT.

Written as DNA, the CDR3 is TGTGCCAGTAGTAGAGGGACACTAGAGACCCAGTACTTC. Its translation is CASSRGTLETQYF. V usage is TRBV19 and J usage is TRBJ2-5; D perhaps matches TRBD1 (6 bases). Trimming took off 4 bases at V and 4 bases at J, with 10 bases between the two ends. Per germline, CDR1 LNHDA and CDR2 SQIVND (reference sequence). The CDR3 runs to 13 residues.

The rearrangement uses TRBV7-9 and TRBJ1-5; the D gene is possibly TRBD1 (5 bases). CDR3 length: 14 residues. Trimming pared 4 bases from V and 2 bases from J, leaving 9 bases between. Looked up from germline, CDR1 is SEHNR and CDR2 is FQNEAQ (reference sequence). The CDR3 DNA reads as TGTGCCAGCAGCTCATCGGGGGGCAATCAGCCCCAGCATTTT. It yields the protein CASSSSGGNQPQHF.

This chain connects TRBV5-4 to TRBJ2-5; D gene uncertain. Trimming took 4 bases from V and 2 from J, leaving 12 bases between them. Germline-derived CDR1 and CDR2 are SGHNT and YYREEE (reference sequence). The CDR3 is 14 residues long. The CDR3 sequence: CASSPWTNQETQYF. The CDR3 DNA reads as TGTGCCAGCAGCCCCTGGACGAATCAAGAGACCCAGTACTTC.

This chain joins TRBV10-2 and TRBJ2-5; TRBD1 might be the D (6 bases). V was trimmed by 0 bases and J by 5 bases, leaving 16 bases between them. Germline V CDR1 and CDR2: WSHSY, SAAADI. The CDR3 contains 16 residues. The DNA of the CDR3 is TGCGCCAGCAGTGAGTCGGTGCGGACAGTCCGGGAGACCCAGTACTTC. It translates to CASSESVRTVRETQYF.

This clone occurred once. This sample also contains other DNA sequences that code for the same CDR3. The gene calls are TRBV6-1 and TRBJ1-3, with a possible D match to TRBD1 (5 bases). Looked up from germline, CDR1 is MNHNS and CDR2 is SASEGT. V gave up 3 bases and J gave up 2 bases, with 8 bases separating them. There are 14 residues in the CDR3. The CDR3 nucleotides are TGTGCCAGCAGTGACGGGGGAGCTGGAAACACCATATATTTT. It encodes CASSDGGAGNTIYF.

This CDR3 reads CASSYLDREDYGYTF. In DNA form, the CDR3 reads TGTGCCAGCAGTTACCTGGACAGGGAGGACTATGGCTACACCTTC. The genes are TRBV6-5 and TRBJ1-2, with TRBD1 matching 8 bases. Germline values: CDR1 MNHEY, CDR2 SVGAGI. Germline trimming cut 2 bases from V and 3 bases from J; bases unmatched to any gene: 5. CDR3 size: 15 residues.

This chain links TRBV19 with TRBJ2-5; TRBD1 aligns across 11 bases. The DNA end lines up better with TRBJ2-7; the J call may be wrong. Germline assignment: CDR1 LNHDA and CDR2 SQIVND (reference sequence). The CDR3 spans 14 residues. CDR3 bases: TGTGCCAGTAGAGGACAGGGGGCGGTAGACGAGCAGTACTTC. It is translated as CASRGQGAVDEQYF.

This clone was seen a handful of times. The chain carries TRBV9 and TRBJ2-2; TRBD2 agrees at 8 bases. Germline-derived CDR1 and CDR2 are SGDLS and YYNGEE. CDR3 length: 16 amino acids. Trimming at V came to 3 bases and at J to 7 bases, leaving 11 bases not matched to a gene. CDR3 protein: CASSALGTRAHGELFF. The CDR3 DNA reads TGTGCCAGCAGCGCCCTCGGGACTAGGGCTCACGGGGAGCTGTTTTTT.

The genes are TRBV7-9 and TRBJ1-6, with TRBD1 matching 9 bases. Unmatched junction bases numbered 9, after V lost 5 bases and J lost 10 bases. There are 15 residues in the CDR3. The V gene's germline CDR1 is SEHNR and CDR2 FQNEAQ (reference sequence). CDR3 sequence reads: CASSPRTGEGSPLHF. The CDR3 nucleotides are TGTGCCAGCAGCCCCCGGACAGGGGAGGGCTCACCCCTCCACTTT.

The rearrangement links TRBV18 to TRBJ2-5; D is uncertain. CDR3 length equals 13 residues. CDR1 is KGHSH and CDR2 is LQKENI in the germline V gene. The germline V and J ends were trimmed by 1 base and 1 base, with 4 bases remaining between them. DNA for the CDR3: TGTGCCAGCTCACCACGGGCCCAAGAGACCCAGTACTTC. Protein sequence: CASSPRAQETQYF.

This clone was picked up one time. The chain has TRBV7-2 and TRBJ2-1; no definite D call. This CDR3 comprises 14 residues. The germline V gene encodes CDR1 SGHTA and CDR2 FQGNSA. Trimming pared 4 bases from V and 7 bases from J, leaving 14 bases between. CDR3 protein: CASSSGVPVNEQFF. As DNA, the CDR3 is TGTGCCAGCAGCTCCGGAGTTCCTGTGAATGAGCAGTTCTTC.

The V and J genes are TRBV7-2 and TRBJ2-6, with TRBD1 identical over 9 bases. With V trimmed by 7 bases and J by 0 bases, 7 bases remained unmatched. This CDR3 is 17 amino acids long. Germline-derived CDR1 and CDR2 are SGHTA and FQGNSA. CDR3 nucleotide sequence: TGTGCCAGCAAGGGACAGGGCACTACCTCTGGGGCCAACGTCCTGACTTTC. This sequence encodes CASKGQGTTSGANVLTF.

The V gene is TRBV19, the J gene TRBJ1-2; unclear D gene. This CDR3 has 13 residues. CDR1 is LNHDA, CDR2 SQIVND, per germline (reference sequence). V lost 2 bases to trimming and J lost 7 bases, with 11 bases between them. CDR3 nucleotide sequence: TGTGCCAGTAGTATAACGGACGTCCCTGGCTACACCTTC. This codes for CASSITDVPGYTF.

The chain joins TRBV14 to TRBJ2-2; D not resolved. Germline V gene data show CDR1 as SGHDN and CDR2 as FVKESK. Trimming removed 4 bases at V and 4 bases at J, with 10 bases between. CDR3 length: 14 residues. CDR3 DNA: TGTGCCAGCAGCCCCAGGACCTTCACCGGGGAGCTGTTTTTT. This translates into CASSPRTFTGELFF.

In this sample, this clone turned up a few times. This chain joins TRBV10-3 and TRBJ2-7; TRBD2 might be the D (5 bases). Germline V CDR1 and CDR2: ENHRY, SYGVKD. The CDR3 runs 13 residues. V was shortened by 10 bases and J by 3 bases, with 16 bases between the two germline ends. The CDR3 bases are TGTGCCAGCGGGCGGCGGAACAGCTACGAGCAGTACTTC. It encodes CASGRRNSYEQYF.

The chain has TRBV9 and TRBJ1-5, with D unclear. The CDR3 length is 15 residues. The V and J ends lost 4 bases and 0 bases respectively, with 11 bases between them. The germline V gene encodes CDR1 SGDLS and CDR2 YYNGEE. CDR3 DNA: TGTGCCAGCAGCCCCCAGCCCTCTAGCAATCAGCCCCAGCATTTT. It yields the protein CASSPQPSSNQPQHF. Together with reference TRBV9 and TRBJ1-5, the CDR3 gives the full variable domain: DSGVTQTPKHLITATGQRVTLRCSPRSGDLSVYWYQQSLDQGLQFLIQYYNGEERAKGNILERFSAQQFPDLHSELNLSSLELGDSALYFCASSPQPSSNQPQHFGDGTRLSIL.

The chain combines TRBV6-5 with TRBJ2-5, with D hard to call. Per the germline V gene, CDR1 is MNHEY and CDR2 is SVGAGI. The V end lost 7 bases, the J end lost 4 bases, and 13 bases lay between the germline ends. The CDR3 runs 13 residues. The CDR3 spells CASTKMGGETQYF. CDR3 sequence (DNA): TGTGCCAGCACCAAAATGGGCGGAGAGACCCAGTACTTC.

CDR3 in amino acids: CASSPDSYGYTF. The CDR3 nucleotides read TGTGCCAGCAGCCCGGACAGCTATGGCTACACCTTC. This sequence joins TRBV5-6 and TRBJ1-2; D might be TRBD1 (6 bases). This CDR3 is built from 12 residues. V lost 4 bases to trimming and J lost 4 bases, with 8 bases between them. CDR1 is SGHDT, CDR2 YYEEEE, per germline.

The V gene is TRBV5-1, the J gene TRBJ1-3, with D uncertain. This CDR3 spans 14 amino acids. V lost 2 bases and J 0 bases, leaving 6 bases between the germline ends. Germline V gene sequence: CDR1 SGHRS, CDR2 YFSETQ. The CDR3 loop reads CASSFGSSGNTIYF. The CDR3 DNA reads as TGCGCCAGCAGCTTTGGGAGCTCTGGAAACACCATATATTTT.

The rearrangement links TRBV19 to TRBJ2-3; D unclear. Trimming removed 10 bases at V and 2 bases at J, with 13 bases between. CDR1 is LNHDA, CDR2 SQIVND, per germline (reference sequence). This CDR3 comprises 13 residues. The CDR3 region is CATGMGNTDTQYF. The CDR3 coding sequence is TGTGCCACTGGGATGGGTAACACAGATACGCAGTATTTT.

CDR3 in DNA: TGTGCCAGCAGTACCTCTCGGACTGAAGCTTTCTTT. Translated: CASSTSRTEAFF. The V and J genes are TRBV6-5 and TRBJ1-1; no definite D call. The CDR3 is 12 amino acids. Looked up from germline, CDR1 is MNHEY and CDR2 is SVGAGI. V gave up 5 bases and J gave up 5 bases, with 9 bases separating them.

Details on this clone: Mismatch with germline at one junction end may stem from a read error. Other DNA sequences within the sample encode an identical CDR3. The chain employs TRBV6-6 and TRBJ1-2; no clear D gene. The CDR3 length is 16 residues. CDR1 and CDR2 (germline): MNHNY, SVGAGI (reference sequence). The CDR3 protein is CASSYDGGPVNYGYTF. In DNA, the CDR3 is TGCGCCAGCAGTTACGACGGAGGACCTGTCAACTATGGCTACACCTTC.